This T cell receptor beta chain appears in the sequencing data of a study of shared clonotypes between healthy human individuals. The CDR3 has 13 residues. Per the germline V gene, CDR1 is MNHEY and CDR2 is SVGAGI. V lost 6 bases and J 7 bases, leaving 13 bases between the germline ends. Original analysis: For the immunoSEQ data, sequences were junction-only without quality scores, so filtering differed. Measured with immunoSEQ multiplex PCR; TCRdb has only the in-frame clones, and not every one. That table supplies the V and J calls and clone size; D and trimming were determined from the DNA. The table has about 2.3 million clones, approximately 93% seen once. Regarding the study as a whole: Naive CD4 clonotypes overlapped across several donors at roughly 5%. Rarefaction exposed incomplete sorted-subset sequencing despite large depth. An effect of sequencing depth on clonotype sharing among donors was expected.

As to this clone: Its antigen is currently unknown.

The sequenced sample was naive CD4+ T cells from PBMCs. The subset here: CD45RA+ positively selected. The rearrangement joins TRBV6-5 to TRBJ2-1; D call uncertain. The sequence came from a man between 18 and 35 years old in good health. Some clones in this sample may be carry-over from other donors' samples. The CDR3 loop reads CASSRGSHNEQFF. CDR3 bases: TGTGCCAGCAGCCGCGGATCCCATAATGAGCAGTTCTTC.